The clone carrying this TCR beta chain came up many times. Its antigen is not identified. This entry is derived from a study of T-cell reconstitution after alpha-beta-depleted transplantation in children. Preparation of the TCRbeta library used unique molecular identifiers. TCRdb analysed the PCR reads with MiXCR anew, one entry per CDR3 protein. The sample shows about 180,000 distinct CDR3 sequences, 8.5% to 14% of them seen only once. Trimming took 8 bases from V and 6 from J, leaving 20 bases between them. CDR1 and CDR2 (germline): SGHVT, SQSDAQ. There are 15 residues in the CDR3. Findings and limits, study-wide: T-cell counts and diversity at one year following transplant were attributed mainly to newly produced T cells. In some patients, recipient T cells and intrathymic progenitors surviving conditioning explained high day-60 diversity. Roughly two months post-transplant, alpha-beta T cells reportedly originated from several hundred graft clones that had expanded.

This receptor was obtained from a boy between 2 and 10 years old with acute myeloid leukemia, due to receive a stem cell transplant. This specimen was PBMCs, taken before TCRalphabeta/CD19-depleted stem cell transplant. The chain joins TRBV7-4 to TRBJ2-1; weak D call: TRBD2 (5 bases). DNA of the CDR3: TGTGCCAGCGCAAACGCGGGCCGAAACCCCAATGAGCAGTTCTTC. Protein sequence: CASANAGRNPNEQFF.